This TCR beta chain came from a study of OX40 agonist ivuxolimab in advanced cancers. Study summary: Dose-escalation patients suffered from hepatocellular carcinoma, melanoma, renal cell or head and neck cancer. It was permissible to have had prior anti-PD-1, anti-PD-L1 or anti-CTLA-4 therapy, and around 40% had some. Regarding the study as a whole: Both blood CD4+ and CD8+ T cells showed clonal growth by week 6 at 0.1 to 3.0 mg/kg.

On this clone: Antigen: not known.

The germline V gene encodes CDR1 LNHNV and CDR2 YYDKDF (reference sequence). This CDR3 has 15 amino acids. Trimming took off 0 bases at V and 3 bases at J, with 9 bases between the two ends. Exclusion applied to patients with autoimmune disease history or systemic immunosuppression. Assay used: immunoSEQ multiplex PCR; TCRdb lists only in-frame clones, some missing. Seen here are 55,000 to 65,000 clones, about nine tenths observed once, and the top ten hold roughly 20%. The specimen was CD4+ or CD8+ T cells sorted from blood, collected in a trial of the OX40 agonist ivuxolimab. The clonotype comes from an adult with an advanced solid tumor such as melanoma, head and neck, liver or kidney cancer. The chain joins TRBV15 to TRBJ1-5; the D gene is possibly TRBD1 (5 bases). CDR3 amino acids: CATSRDGANNQPQHF. CDR3 coding DNA: TGTGCCACCAGCAGAGATGGGGCCAACAATCAGCCCCAGCATTTT.